Listed below are T cell receptor beta chains from one sample, sequenced in a study of technical replicates of blood from four donors. The assay was immunoSEQ multiplex PCR, and TCRdb's table has in-frame clones only and misses some. The sample yields about 97,000 clones, nearly 96% seen once. The sequencing input was T cells isolated from PBMCs. The source of these receptors is a human donor in good health. Both conserved end residues are part of each CDR3. Each record gives: CDR3 protein, CDR3 DNA, D gene, CDR3 length, V gene, clone size, J gene. A D gene is named only where the DNA matches it firmly. For some rows the clone size is stated as once, few or many, or as a class when expanded; others skip it.

cdr3_aa: CASSSTGVLDTEAFF
cdr3_nt: TGTGCCAGCAGCTCCACAGGGGTCCTGGACACTGAAGCTTTCTTT
d_call: TRBD1
cdr3_length: 15
v_call: TRBV7-9
clone_size: once
j_call: TRBJ1-1

cdr3_aa: CASSPGGAGANVLTF
cdr3_nt: TGCGCCAGCAGCCCGGGGGGGGCTGGGGCCAACGTCCTGACTTTC
d_call: TRBD2
cdr3_length: 15
v_call: TRBV5-1
clone_size: NA
j_call: TRBJ2-6

cdr3_aa: CASSLFLGQGVNEQFF
cdr3_nt: TGTGCCAGCAGCTTGTTTCTGGGACAGGGGGTCAATGAGCAGTTCTTC
d_call: TRBD1
cdr3_length: 16
v_call: TRBV7-6
clone_size: NA
j_call: TRBJ2-1

cdr3_aa: CASSSQRGARYSTDTQYF
cdr3_nt: TGTGCCAGCAGCTCTCAGCGGGGGGCCCGATACAGCACAGATACGCAGTATTTT
d_call: TRBD2
cdr3_length: 18
v_call: TRBV7-9
clone_size: NA
j_call: TRBJ2-3

cdr3_aa: CASSIQGGPGTEAFF
cdr3_nt: TGTGCCAGTAGTATACAAGGGGGTCCTGGGACCGAAGCTTTCTTT
d_call: NA
cdr3_length: 15
v_call: TRBV19
clone_size: NA
j_call: TRBJ1-1

cdr3_aa: CASSETSESYNEQFF
cdr3_nt: TGTGCCAGCAGTGAAACTAGCGAATCCTACAATGAGCAGTTCTTC
d_call: TRBD2
cdr3_length: 15
v_call: TRBV6-1
clone_size: NA
j_call: TRBJ2-1

cdr3_aa: CASSGGDQQLPGQHYNSPLHF
cdr3_nt: TGTGCCAGCAGCGGCGGGGACCAGCAGCTTCCGGGACAGCATTATAATTCACCCCTCCACTTT
d_call: TRBD1
cdr3_length: 21
v_call: TRBV13
clone_size: NA
j_call: TRBJ1-6

cdr3_aa: CAWERWDRGVANYGYTF
cdr3_nt: TGTGCCTGGGAGAGATGGGACAGGGGCGTCGCTAACTATGGCTACACCTTC
d_call: TRBD1
cdr3_length: 17
v_call: TRBV30
clone_size: NA
j_call: TRBJ1-2

cdr3_aa: CASRDRGAQETQYF
cdr3_nt: TGTGCCAGTAGGGACAGGGGGGCCCAAGAGACCCAGTACTTC
d_call: TRBD1
cdr3_length: 14
v_call: TRBV27
clone_size: NA
j_call: TRBJ2-5

cdr3_aa: CASSSIAGGTYNEQFF
cdr3_nt: TGTGCCAGCAGCTCAATAGCGGGGGGAACCTACAATGAGCAGTTCTTC
d_call: TRBD2
cdr3_length: 16
v_call: TRBV9
clone_size: NA
j_call: TRBJ2-1

cdr3_aa: CASSLGRATEAFF
cdr3_nt: TGTGCCAGCAGTTTAGGGAGGGCGACTGAAGCTTTCTTT
d_call: NA
cdr3_length: 13
v_call: TRBV27
clone_size: NA
j_call: TRBJ1-1

cdr3_aa: CASSHAGYYGYTF
cdr3_nt: TGCGCCAGCAGCCATGCAGGGTACTATGGCTACACCTTC
d_call: NA
cdr3_length: 13
v_call: TRBV4-1
clone_size: NA
j_call: TRBJ1-2

cdr3_aa: CASSLGNRASYEQYF
cdr3_nt: TGTGCCAGCAGCTTAGGGAACAGGGCCTCCTACGAGCAGTACTTC
d_call: NA
cdr3_length: 15
v_call: TRBV11-2
clone_size: NA
j_call: TRBJ2-7

cdr3_aa: CASSQRTGSSYEQYF
cdr3_nt: TGCGCCAGCAGCCAGAGGACAGGGAGCTCCTACGAGCAGTACTTC
d_call: TRBD1
cdr3_length: 15
v_call: TRBV4-1
clone_size: NA
j_call: TRBJ2-7

cdr3_aa: CASSQAGGRTGGHEQYF
cdr3_nt: TGCGCCAGCAGCCAAGCGGGGGGTAGGACAGGGGGTCACGAGCAGTACTTC
d_call: TRBD1
cdr3_length: 17
v_call: TRBV4-1
clone_size: NA
j_call: TRBJ2-7

cdr3_aa: CATQGWRTEAFF
cdr3_nt: TGTGCAACACAGGGATGGCGGACTGAAGCTTTCTTT
d_call: NA
cdr3_length: 12
v_call: TRBV5-6
clone_size: NA
j_call: TRBJ1-1